This TCR beta chain was recovered during a study of identifying expanded T cells in peripheral blood. The table lists this clone with a few counts. Its antigen remains unknown. The CDR3 sequence is 14 residues long. Looked up from germline, CDR1 is GTSNPN and CDR2 is SVGIG (reference sequence). Losses at the gene ends were 2 bases for V and 4 bases for J; bases not matched to a gene: 5. Data came from immunoSEQ multiplex PCR; TCRdb stores just in-frame clones and leaves some out. The table lists 50,000 to 65,000 clones, around 90% of them singletons. Healthy donors had no documented immune events, such as infections, while sampled. Study observations and caveats: Differentially abundant clones: roughly 1.2 between replicates, 16.4 at about 13 days, approximately 18 at four. Roughly two-week clone count variance significantly increased as total template count grew.

The sequence derives from a person between 18 and 75 years old in good health. This chain connects TRBV30 to TRBJ1-2, with 9 bases lining up with TRBD1. Sequenced material: blood. In nucleotides, the CDR3 is TGTGCCTGGAGTCTCACAGGGGGCGTCTATGGCTACACCTTC. This gives the protein CAWSLTGGVYGYTF.